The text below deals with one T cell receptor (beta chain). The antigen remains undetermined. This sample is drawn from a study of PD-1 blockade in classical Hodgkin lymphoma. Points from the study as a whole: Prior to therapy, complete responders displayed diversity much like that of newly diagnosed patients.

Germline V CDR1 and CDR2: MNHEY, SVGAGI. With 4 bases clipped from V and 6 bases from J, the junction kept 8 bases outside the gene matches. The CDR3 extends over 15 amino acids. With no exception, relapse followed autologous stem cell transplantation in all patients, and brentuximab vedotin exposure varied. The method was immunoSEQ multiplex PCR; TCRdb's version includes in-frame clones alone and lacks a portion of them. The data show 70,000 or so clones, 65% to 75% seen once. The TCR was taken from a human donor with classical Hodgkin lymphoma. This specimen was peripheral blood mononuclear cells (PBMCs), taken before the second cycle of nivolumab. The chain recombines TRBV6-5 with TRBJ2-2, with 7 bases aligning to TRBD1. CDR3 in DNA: TGTGCCAGCAGTTCGGGACCCACAGGGGCCGGGGAGCTGTTTTTT. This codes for CASSSGPTGAGELFF.